A single TCR beta chain is shown here with its context. Its antigen is unidentified. These data belong to a study of T cell responses to AZD1222 COVID-19 vaccine. Using immunoSEQ multiplex PCR, the repertoire was profiled, and TCRdb retains in-frame clones only, with some absent. The table records about 140,000 clones, about nine tenths of them present only once. The CDR3 has 16 amino acids. Trimming left V 5 bases short and J 1 base short, with 17 bases between. Germline CDR1 reads SEHNR; CDR2 reads FQNEAQ (reference sequence). Study-wide findings and caveats: At baseline, seropositivity was found in only a handful of AZD1222 recipients. Repertoire samples came only from after the peak T cell response. Donor demographics were predominantly white British with a female majority; clonal diversity may be underestimated.

The chain recombines TRBV7-9 with TRBJ1-2; TRBD1 is a possible D gene (5 bases). The clonotype comes from an adult in good health. Source: peripheral blood, taken on day 0 of AZD1222 vaccination. The CDR3 DNA reads as TGTGCCAGCAGCCCACCGACAGCACTTAATAACTATGGCTACACCTTC. It yields the protein CASSPPTALNNYGYTF.